The 27 T cell receptor beta chains listed next were all sequenced from one sample in a study of HIV-infected patients and healthy controls. The repertoire came from unfractionated whole blood and reflected all unsorted peripheral T cells. cDNA was made from 400 to 500 ng RNA using alpha and beta constant primers. Each of the alpha and beta chains got its own library through chain-specific third strand synthesis with indices. TCRdb reprocessed the 5' RACE reads via MiXCR and lists one record per CDR3 protein. This table has 18,000 or so distinct CDR3 sequences, approximately 8.3% appearing once. The specimen was blood. All receptors come from an adult in good health.

J is TRBJ2-7 and V is TRBV7-9; the D is unclear. This CDR3 has 13 residues. Germline-derived CDR1 and CDR2 are SEHNR and FQNEAQ (reference sequence). V lost 4 bases and J 0 bases, leaving 7 bases between the germline ends. The CDR3 nucleotides are TGTGCCAGCAGCTCGCCCCTCTCCTACGAGCAGTACTTC. Its protein product is CASSSPLSYEQYF. Full variable domain (rest looked up from reference TRBV7-9 and TRBJ2-7): DTGVSQNPRHKITKRGQNVTFRCDPISEHNRLYWYRQTLGQGPEFLTYFQNEAQLEKSRLLSDRFSAERPKGSFSTLEIQRTEQGDSAMYLCASSSPLSYEQYFGPGTRLTVT.

In its sample, this clonotype is medium-sized. The chain has TRBV3-1 and TRBJ2-3; unclear D gene. The CDR3 loop spans 14 amino acids. V was clipped by 7 bases and J by 4 bases, with 15 bases between them. Germline CDR1 and CDR2: LGHDT and YNNKEL (reference sequence). The CDR3 DNA sequence: TGTGCCAGCACCTCCACCACGCGGCCAGATACGCAGTATTTT. Amino acid sequence: CASTSTTRPDTQYF.

This clonotype was counted a few times. The V call is TRBV6-1, the J call TRBJ2-5, with D maybe TRBD2 (6 bases). Trimming took 6 bases from V and 5 from J, leaving 16 bases between them. The CDR3 sequence is 14 residues long. Per the germline V gene, CDR1 is MNHNS and CDR2 is SASEGT. CDR3 protein: CASSRDYSGETQYF. The CDR3 DNA is TGTGCCAGCAGCCGGGATTATAGCGGCGAGACCCAGTACTTC.

By sample fraction, this clonotype is medium-sized. The gene calls are TRBV7-9 and TRBJ2-3, with D unresolved. Germline CDR1 is SEHNR and CDR2 is FQNEAQ (reference sequence). This CDR3 has 12 amino acids. Trimming took 5 bases from V and 4 from J, leaving 7 bases between them. CDR3 sequence reads: CASSPLADTQYF. The CDR3 bases are TGTGCCAGCAGCCCGCTAGCAGATACGCAGTATTTT.

The rearrangement uses TRBV6-1 and TRBJ2-3, with 7 bases matching TRBD2. V lost 5 bases and J lost 2; bases outside the gene matches: 4. CDR3 size: 14 residues. The germline CDR1 and CDR2 sequences are MNHNS and SASEGT. CDR3: CASSPGGPTDTQYF. In DNA, the CDR3 is TGTGCCAGCAGTCCGGGAGGACCCACAGATACGCAGTATTTT.

This clonotype has ten or more counts. This sequence joins TRBV5-4 and TRBJ2-7, with 7 positions matching TRBD1. Germline values: CDR1 SGHNT, CDR2 YYREEE (reference sequence). The CDR3 is made up of 14 amino acids. The junction had 10 bases not matched to a gene; V was cut back by 4 bases and J by 6 bases. The CDR3 sequence: CASSRMTGSVEQYF. CDR3 DNA sequence: TGTGCCAGCAGCCGAATGACAGGGAGTGTCGAGCAGTACTTC.

This clonotype is medium-sized. The CDR3 is CSARPGTRIIDTQYF. The CDR3 DNA sequence: TGCAGTGCTAGGCCCGGGACTAGAATCATTGATACGCAGTATTTT. The V call is TRBV20-1, the J call TRBJ2-3; 8 bases align to TRBD2. V trimming: 3 bases; J trimming: 6 bases; junction bases outside the gene matches: 11. CDR3 size: 15 residues. Germline CDR1 is DFQATT and CDR2 is SNEGSKA (reference sequence).

This clonotype counts as medium-sized. The chain couples TRBV3-1 to TRBJ2-2, with D perhaps being TRBD1 or TRBD2 (5 bases each). The length of the CDR3 is 18 residues. CDR1 and CDR2 from the germline V gene are LGHDT and YNNKEL (reference sequence). V lost 5 bases to trimming and J lost 0 bases, with 19 bases between them. CDR3 region: CASSAGTSTETNTGELFF. CDR3 nucleotides: TGTGCCAGCAGCGCCGGGACCTCAACTGAGACGAACACCGGGGAGCTGTTTTTT.

The genes are TRBV28 and TRBJ2-1, with a weak D call TRBD2 (6 bases). CDR1 and CDR2 from the germline V gene are MDHEN and SYDVKM. The CDR3 contains 15 residues. Between the trimmed V and J ends, which lost 4 bases and 0 bases, there was a span of 10 bases. The CDR3 region has the DNA TGTGCCAGCAGTTCGATAGCGGCCTCCTACAATGAGCAGTTCTTC. Translating it yields CASSSIAASYNEQFF.

This clonotype was observed a handful of times. The V call is TRBV5-4, the J call TRBJ2-5, with 7 bases lining up with TRBD2. With 4 bases clipped from V and 4 bases from J, the junction kept 7 bases outside the gene matches. Germline V lookup: CDR1 SGHNT, CDR2 YYREEE (reference sequence). The CDR3 runs to 14 residues. CDR3 sequence (DNA): TGTGCCAGCAGCACCTCGACGGGGGGAGAGACCCAGTACTTC. Its translation is CASSTSTGGETQYF.

Ten or more counts support this clonotype. The chain couples TRBV7-9 to TRBJ1-3, with unresolved D. The CDR3 is 16 residues long. The ends were cut back, 4 bases at V and 4 bases at J, with 17 bases in the middle. The V gene's germline CDR1 is SEHNR and CDR2 FQNEAQ (reference sequence). The CDR3 reads CASSSAIKSSGNTIYF. The CDR3, as DNA: TGTGCCAGCAGCTCGGCGATTAAGAGTAGCGGAAACACCATATATTTT.

There are many counts of this clonotype. The J gene is TRBJ2-5, the V gene TRBV7-8, with 7 bases lining up with TRBD2. The CDR3 length is 13 residues. Germline V gene lookup returns CDR1 SGHVS and CDR2 FQNEAQ. Germline trimming cut 4 bases from V and 3 bases from J; bases unmatched to any gene: 2. CDR3 protein: CASSWGLKETQYF. Here the CDR3 DNA reads TGTGCCAGCAGCTGGGGACTAAAAGAGACCCAGTACTTC.

The chain joins TRBV5-5 to TRBJ2-5; D remains ambiguous. Germline V gives CDR1 SGHKS, CDR2 YYEKEE (reference sequence). The CDR3 extends over 14 amino acids. V lost 1 base to trimming and J lost 1 base, with 8 bases between them. Here the CDR3 DNA reads TGTGCCAGCAGCTTGTGGTACAGCCAAGAGACCCAGTACTTC. Protein sequence: CASSLWYSQETQYF.

This clonotype has a count of ten or more. This chain joins TRBV2 and TRBJ2-6, with D hard to call. CDR1 and CDR2 from the germline V gene are SNHLY and FYNNEI. The CDR3 length is 13 residues. Trimming shortened V by 2 bases and J by 2 bases, and 1 base separated the two germline ends. For the CDR3, the DNA is TGTGCCAGCAGTGAACCTGGGGCCAACGTCCTGACTTTC. Amino acids: CASSEPGANVLTF.

This clonotype was observed many times. The genes are TRBV15 and TRBJ2-7, with D perhaps matching TRBD2 (7 bases). Germline assignment: CDR1 LNHNV and CDR2 YYDKDF (reference sequence). Trimming took 0 bases from V and 4 from J, leaving 13 bases between them. The CDR3 totals 15 residues. As DNA, the CDR3 is TGTGCCACCAGCAGAGATCTGGGGGGGCGATACGAGCAGTACTTC. Its protein is CATSRDLGGRYEQYF. The entire variable domain, with the rest obtained from reference TRBV15 and TRBJ2-7, is as follows: DAMVIQNPRYQVTQFGKPVTLSCSQTLNHNVMYWYQQKSSQAPKLLFHYYDKDFNNEADTPDNFQSRRPNTSFCFLDIRSPGLGDTAMYLCATSRDLGGRYEQYFGPGTRLTVT.

Ten or more counts support this clonotype. V and J are TRBV20-1 and TRBJ2-1; 12 bases align to TRBD2. The CDR3 covers 16 residues. The ends lost 7 bases at V and 0 bases at J; junction bases unmatched: 7. Germline V gene data show CDR1 as DFQATT and CDR2 as SNEGSKA (reference sequence). The CDR3 sequence is CSGGKTSGSSYNEQFF. CDR3 DNA: TGCAGTGGGGGGAAGACTAGCGGGAGCTCCTACAATGAGCAGTTCTTC.

At least ten counts were recorded for this clonotype. The J gene is TRBJ2-7, the V gene TRBV28; possibly TRBD1 for D (7 bases). Germline loops: CDR1 MDHEN, CDR2 SYDVKM. The CDR3 is 15 amino acids. The V end lost 6 bases, the J end lost 3 bases, and 18 bases lay between the germline ends. In DNA form, the CDR3 reads TGTGCCAGCAGGATAGGCGGGACAGACAACTACGAGCAGTACTTC. Its protein is CASRIGGTDNYEQYF.

This clonotype has only a few counts. V is TRBV4-1 and J is TRBJ2-5; 7 nucleotides line up with TRBD1. J was trimmed by 3 bases and V by 3 bases; bases with no gene match: 4. The CDR3 is 14 residues long. CDR1 and CDR2 from the germline V gene are MGHRA and YSYEKL. The CDR3 DNA reads as TGCGCCAGCAGCCAGACAGGGCTAAAAGAGACCCAGTACTTC. Translating gives CASSQTGLKETQYF.

By its share, this clonotype is medium-sized. The chain has TRBV5-1 and TRBJ2-7, with D possibly TRBD2 on 5 matching bases. This CDR3 comprises 14 residues. CDR1 SGHRS and CDR2 YFSETQ come from the germline V gene. The V end lost 4 bases, the J end lost 1 base, and 12 bases lay between the germline ends. In DNA, the CDR3 is TGCGCCAGCAGCCCTAGCTCCCCATCCTACGAGCAGTACTTC. Residues: CASSPSSPSYEQYF. Looking up the rest from reference TRBV5-1 and TRBJ2-7 gives the full variable domain: KAGVTQTPRYLIKTRGQQVTLSCSPISGHRSVSWYQQTPGQGLQFLFEYFSETQRNKGNFPGRFSGRQFSNSRSEMNVSTLELGDSALYLCASSPSSPSYEQYFGPGTRLTVT.

By share, this clonotype counts as medium-sized. CDR3 amino acids: CASSYSTGDEQFF. The CDR3 DNA reads as TGTGCCAGCAGTTACTCGACGGGAGATGAGCAGTTCTTC. The chain has TRBV6-5 and TRBJ2-1, with D possibly TRBD2 on 6 matching bases. The CDR3 loop spans 13 amino acids. Per the germline V gene, CDR1 is MNHEY and CDR2 is SVGAGI. Trimming removed 0 bases from V and 8 bases from J, with 8 bases in between.

This clonotype was seen repeatedly, ten times or more. The chain combines TRBV29-1 with TRBJ1-3, with D perhaps TRBD1 (5 bases). V dropped 6 bases and J dropped 1 base, with 22 bases sitting between them. This CDR3 spans 17 amino acids. Germline V gene sequence: CDR1 SQVTM, CDR2 ANQGSEA. The CDR3 DNA reads as TGCAGCGTGGCTGGGACGGGGGGGATCTTTTCTGGAAACACCATATATTTT. Translation gives CSVAGTGGIFSGNTIYF.

This clonotype has only a few counts. J is TRBJ1-2 and V is TRBV7-8; a weak D match, TRBD1 (5 bases). The V end was cut by 0 bases, the J end by 2 bases, with 10 bases between. CDR3 length: 15 amino acids. Germline CDR1 and CDR2: SGHVS and FQNEAQ. CDR3 in DNA: TGTGCCAGCAGCTTAGCAATAGGACAAAACTATGGCTACACCTTC. This gives the protein CASSLAIGQNYGYTF.

This clonotype is judged medium-sized (0.01 to 0.1%). The chain joins TRBV29-1 to TRBJ2-3, with 7 bases matching TRBD1. This CDR3 comprises 13 residues. Germline V gene sequence: CDR1 SQVTM, CDR2 ANQGSEA. J was trimmed by 0 bases and V by 6 bases; bases with no gene match: 3. In nucleotides, the CDR3 is TGCAGCGTGGGGACAGCTAGCACAGATACGCAGTATTTT. It codes for CSVGTASTDTQYF.

This clonotype was counted ten times or more. The J gene is TRBJ2-1, the V gene TRBV5-1, with TRBD1 matching 7 bases. There are 14 residues in the CDR3. The V segment lost 6 bases and the J segment 7 bases; nucleotides outside the gene matches: 10. Per germline, CDR1 SGHRS and CDR2 YFSETQ. CDR3 bases: TGCGCCAGCACTGTATCGGGACAGATGAATGAGCAGTTCTTC. It is translated as CASTVSGQMNEQFF.

This clonotype was seen ten or more times. V and J are TRBV5-6 and TRBJ1-1; TRBD1 aligns across 7 bases. Germline V gene lookup returns CDR1 SGHDT and CDR2 YYEEEE. Trimming cost V 5 bases and J 6 bases; bases outside gene matches: 10. This CDR3 comprises 14 residues. The CDR3 sequence is CASRRRQGSPEAFF. For the CDR3, the DNA is TGTGCCAGCAGGCGAAGACAGGGTAGCCCTGAAGCTTTCTTT.

This clonotype was counted at least ten times. The chain carries TRBV7-2 and TRBJ2-3; tentatively, D is TRBD2 (5 bases). The CDR3 is 14 amino acids. Germline CDR1 and CDR2: SGHTA and FQGNSA. V was trimmed by 0 bases and J by 4 bases, leaving 8 bases between them. Written as DNA, the CDR3 is TGTGCCAGCAGCTTAGCGGGAGCGGCAGATACGCAGTATTTT. Its protein is CASSLAGAADTQYF.

This clonotype was counted at least ten times. The chain carries TRBV28 and TRBJ2-6, with D perhaps assigned TRBD1 or TRBD2 (5 bases each). Germline assignment: CDR1 MDHEN and CDR2 SYDVKM. This CDR3 has 15 amino acids. V was pared by 7 bases and J by 2 bases, with 12 bases between. In DNA, the CDR3 is TGTGCCAGCACCGAGGGACGCGCTGGGGCCAACGTCCTGACTTTC. It translates to CASTEGRAGANVLTF.